A selection of T cell receptor beta chains follows, all from one sample in a study of T cell responses to AZD1222 COVID-19 vaccine. Clones were read by immunoSEQ multiplex PCR, and TCRdb kept only the in-frame ones, dropping some. The sample lists 93,000 or so clones, roughly nine tenths occurring once. The source was peripheral blood, collected on day 0 of AZD1222 vaccination. These receptors were obtained from an adult in good health. Each CDR3 is given with its conserved first and last residue. The order of the fields is J gene, D gene, V gene, clone size, CDR3 protein, CDR3 DNA. The D gene is left open where the match is weak. Some rows have no size entry. The others give once, few or many, or a class for an expanded clone.

j_call: TRBJ2-5
d_call: NA
v_call: TRBV5-4
clone_size: NA
cdr3_aa: CASSLEGTRVHETQYF
cdr3_nt: TGTGCCAGCAGCTTGGAAGGGACCCGGGTTCACGAGACCCAGTACTTC

j_call: TRBJ2-7
d_call: NA
v_call: TRBV3-1/TRBV3-2
clone_size: NA
cdr3_aa: CASSPGASHEQYF
cdr3_nt: TGTGCCAGCAGCCCCGGGGCTAGCCACGAGCAGTACTTC

j_call: TRBJ2-7
d_call: TRBD1
v_call: TRBV5-1
clone_size: NA
cdr3_aa: CASSLSGTGVYEQYF
cdr3_nt: TGCGCCAGCAGCTTGAGTGGGACAGGGGTCTACGAGCAGTACTTC

j_call: TRBJ1-4
d_call: NA
v_call: TRBV6-1
clone_size: NA
cdr3_aa: CASSEFGGAGEKLFF
cdr3_nt: TGTGCCAGCAGTGAATTTGGGGGGGCCGGTGAAAAACTGTTTTTT

j_call: TRBJ1-1
d_call: NA
v_call: TRBV28
clone_size: NA
cdr3_aa: CASSWSTEAFF
cdr3_nt: TGTGCCAGCAGTTGGAGCACTGAAGCTTTCTTT

j_call: TRBJ1-5
d_call: NA
v_call: TRBV15
clone_size: NA
cdr3_aa: CATSRERQKNQPQHF
cdr3_nt: TGTGCCACCAGCAGAGAGAGACAGAAAAATCAGCCCCAGCATTTT

j_call: TRBJ2-3
d_call: TRBD2
v_call: TRBV7-9
clone_size: NA
cdr3_aa: CASSLPGLAEYF
cdr3_nt: TGTGCCAGCAGCCTCCCGGGACTAGCAGAGTATTTT

j_call: TRBJ1-5
d_call: NA
v_call: TRBV28
clone_size: NA
cdr3_aa: CASSFPSGGNQPQHF
cdr3_nt: TGTGCCAGCAGTTTTCCAAGCGGAGGCAATCAGCCCCAGCATTTT

j_call: TRBJ1-5
d_call: NA
v_call: TRBV7-2
clone_size: once
cdr3_aa: CASSFPQQPQHF
cdr3_nt: TGTGCCAGCAGCTTTCCACAGCAGCCCCAGCATTTT

j_call: TRBJ1-3
d_call: TRBD1
v_call: TRBV9
clone_size: NA
cdr3_aa: CASSVGQGNTIYF
cdr3_nt: TGTGCCAGCAGCGTCGGACAGGGGAACACCATATATTTT

j_call: TRBJ2-1
d_call: TRBD2
v_call: TRBV10-2
clone_size: NA
cdr3_aa: CASRETSGIGSSYNEQFF
cdr3_nt: TGCGCCAGCAGGGAGACTAGCGGGATAGGGAGTTCCTACAATGAGCAGTTCTTC

j_call: TRBJ1-1
d_call: NA
v_call: TRBV7-9
clone_size: NA
cdr3_aa: CASSRRTANTEAFF
cdr3_nt: TGTGCCAGCAGCCGCCGGACGGCGAACACTGAAGCTTTCTTT

j_call: TRBJ1-4
d_call: NA
v_call: TRBV5-8
clone_size: once
cdr3_aa: CASSSQGSNEKLFF
cdr3_nt: TGTGCCAGCAGCTCACAGGGCTCTAATGAAAAACTGTTTTTT

j_call: TRBJ2-1
d_call: NA
v_call: TRBV10-3
clone_size: NA
cdr3_aa: CAISGGKSSYNEQFF
cdr3_nt: TGTGCCATCAGTGGCGGGAAGAGCTCCTACAATGAGCAGTTCTTC

j_call: TRBJ2-3
d_call: TRBD2
v_call: TRBV7-2
clone_size: NA
cdr3_aa: CASSLFGGSSDTQYF
cdr3_nt: TGTGCCAGCAGCTTATTTGGCGGGAGCTCAGATACGCAGTATTTT

j_call: TRBJ2-3
d_call: NA
v_call: TRBV20-1
clone_size: NA
cdr3_aa: CSASTDTQYF
cdr3_nt: TGCAGTGCGAGCACAGATACGCAGTATTTT

j_call: TRBJ2-7
d_call: NA
v_call: TRBV2
clone_size: NA
cdr3_aa: CASSGPRAYEQYF
cdr3_nt: TGTGCCAGCAGTGGGCCTAGGGCCTACGAGCAGTACTTC

j_call: TRBJ2-3
d_call: TRBD2
v_call: TRBV7-9
clone_size: NA
cdr3_aa: CASSPTGTSITDTQYF
cdr3_nt: TGTGCCAGCAGCCCGACCGGGACTAGCATTACAGATACGCAGTATTTT

j_call: TRBJ2-7
d_call: NA
v_call: TRBV5-6
clone_size: NA
cdr3_aa: CASSLVSAQTYEQYF
cdr3_nt: TGTGCCAGCAGCTTGGTTAGCGCCCAAACCTACGAGCAGTACTTC

j_call: TRBJ2-1
d_call: TRBD2
v_call: TRBV7-9
clone_size: NA
cdr3_aa: CASSLVVGLAAYNEQFF
cdr3_nt: TGTGCCAGCAGCTTAGTCGTTGGCCTAGCGGCATACAATGAGCAGTTCTTC

j_call: TRBJ2-1
d_call: TRBD1
v_call: TRBV6-5
clone_size: NA
cdr3_aa: CASSPDRGSYNEQFF
cdr3_nt: TGTGCCAGCAGTCCGGACAGGGGGTCCTACAATGAGCAGTTCTTC

j_call: TRBJ2-7
d_call: NA
v_call: TRBV6-5
clone_size: once
cdr3_aa: CASSDGGRRYEQYF
cdr3_nt: TGTGCCAGCAGCGATGGTGGCAGACGGTACGAGCAGTACTTC

j_call: TRBJ1-3
d_call: NA
v_call: TRBV7-6
clone_size: NA
cdr3_aa: CASSPPGGQGNTIYF
cdr3_nt: TGTGCCAGCAGCCCCCCGGGGGGGCAAGGAAACACCATATATTTT

j_call: TRBJ1-6
d_call: NA
v_call: TRBV7-8
clone_size: NA
cdr3_aa: CASSLNLAGTPNSPLHF
cdr3_nt: TGTGCCAGCAGCTTAAATCTTGCCGGGACGCCTAATTCACCCCTCCACTTT

j_call: TRBJ2-7
d_call: TRBD2
v_call: TRBV3-1/TRBV3-2
clone_size: NA
cdr3_aa: CASSPTSGRFEQYF
cdr3_nt: TGTGCCAGCAGCCCCACTAGCGGGAGATTCGAGCAGTACTTC

j_call: TRBJ1-1
d_call: NA
v_call: TRBV14
clone_size: NA
cdr3_aa: CASSRGRETNTEAFF
cdr3_nt: TGTGCCAGCAGCCGAGGCCGGGAGACGAACACTGAAGCTTTCTTT

j_call: TRBJ1-3
d_call: NA
v_call: TRBV30
clone_size: NA
cdr3_aa: CAWSVGGVGNTIYF
cdr3_nt: TGTGCCTGGAGTGTAGGAGGGGTTGGAAACACCATATATTTT

j_call: TRBJ2-7
d_call: NA
v_call: TRBV5-6
clone_size: NA
cdr3_aa: CASSLVSGNEQYF
cdr3_nt: TGTGCCAGCAGCTTGGTATCGGGAAACGAGCAGTACTTC

j_call: TRBJ1-1
d_call: TRBD1
v_call: TRBV28
clone_size: NA
cdr3_aa: CASSFGGQGNTEAFF
cdr3_nt: TGTGCCAGCAGTTTCGGAGGACAGGGGAACACTGAAGCTTTCTTT

j_call: TRBJ2-7
d_call: NA
v_call: TRBV5-4
clone_size: NA
cdr3_aa: CASSRGVVYEQYF
cdr3_nt: TGTGCCAGCAGCCGGGGTGTAGTCTACGAGCAGTACTTC

j_call: TRBJ1-2
d_call: NA
v_call: TRBV28
clone_size: NA
cdr3_aa: CASSLWTYYGYTF
cdr3_nt: TGTGCCAGCAGTTTATGGACCTACTATGGCTACACCTTC

j_call: TRBJ1-4
d_call: NA
v_call: TRBV25-1
clone_size: NA
cdr3_aa: CASSEFGATNEKLFF
cdr3_nt: TGTGCCAGCAGTGAGTTTGGGGCAACTAATGAAAAACTGTTTTTT

j_call: TRBJ2-2
d_call: NA
v_call: TRBV6-5
clone_size: NA
cdr3_aa: CASSYWGREVTGELFF
cdr3_nt: TGTGCCAGCAGTTACTGGGGCAGGGAGGTAACCGGGGAGCTGTTTTTT